The source of this TCR beta chain is a study of blood T cell repertoires in COVID-19. The CDR3 loop spans 14 amino acids. Germline CDR1 is LNHDA and CDR2 is SQIVND (reference sequence). V dropped 5 bases and J dropped 4; count of bases not matched to a gene: 4. Per the authors' pipeline: Amplified reference gene primers provided the basis for estimating nucleated cell counts. The data were produced by immunoSEQ multiplex PCR, yet TCRdb's version contains in-frame clones alone and is incomplete. From that table come the V and J calls and clone size; the DNA was used to work out D and trimming. The sample lists roughly 250,000 clones; 75% to 90% were seen once.

Material: peripheral blood. V is TRBV19 and J is TRBJ1-1; TRBD1 matches at 10 bases. This clonotype was sampled from a human donor in a cohort sampled during active COVID-19. The CDR3 region is CASSPGTGVTEAFF. CDR3 sequence (DNA): TGTGCCAGTAGTCCCGGGACAGGGGTCACTGAAGCTTTCTTT.